Sequencing of this T cell receptor (beta chain) was carried out in a study of CD8+ T cells in alopecia areata. Across the study: At a dose of 5 to 10 mg twice daily, oral tofacitinib was given to treated patients.

The sequencing template was cDNA reverse transcribed from extracted RNA. This table comes from immunoSEQ multiplex PCR, and its TCRdb copy is limited to in-frame clones, with some not included. The sample yields about 190,000 clones, 59% seen once. V was trimmed by 7 bases and J by 5 bases, leaving 11 bases between them. The germline gives CDR1 MNHNS, CDR2 SASEGT. The CDR3 spans 12 residues. General observations from the study: Clonality in lesional scalp, especially alopecia totalis/universalis, exceeded that of normal scalp. Among the cells sequenced in scalp samples are also the resident alphabeta T cells of normal skin.

Notes on this clone: Its antigen is not known.

The TCR comes from a human donor with alopecia areata. The chain employs TRBV6-1 and TRBJ2-5, with D perhaps TRBD1 (6 bases). This specimen consisted of CD4+ T cells sorted from blood, obtained at week 0. The CDR3 region is CASKGVGETQYF. The CDR3, as DNA: TGTGCCAGCAAGGGGGTTGGGGAGACCCAGTACTTC.